This paragraph covers one T cell receptor (beta chain) sequence. The sample originates from a study of blood T cell repertoires in COVID-19. At the level of the study: Whether acute or convalescent, the COVID-19 samples came from the United States, Italy and Spain. Nucleic acid was either cDNA or gDNA, and it came from T cells, B-cell-depleted T cells, or PBMCs.

Per the original methods: Reference gene primers were amplified, and this amplification served to estimate nucleated cell counts. Produced via immunoSEQ multiplex PCR; TCRdb's table is partial and in-frame only. V, J and clone size derive from that table, while D and trimming were established from the DNA sequence. Of some 120,000 clones listed, 85% are singletons. This CDR3 comprises 15 residues. The germline V gene encodes CDR1 SGHTA and CDR2 FQGNSA. J lost 4 bases, V lost 1 base, and 1 base had no gene match. Sequenced: peripheral blood. The genes are TRBV7-2 and TRBJ2-1, with 10 bases identical to TRBD1. The receptor was derived from a man aged 80 or over with active or convalescent COVID-19. The chain's CDR3 is CASSLGQGAYNEQFF. The CDR3 DNA follows: TGTGCCAGCAGCTTAGGACAGGGGGCATACAATGAGCAGTTCTTC. Combining the CDR3 with reference TRBV7-2 and TRBJ2-1 gives the whole variable domain GAGVSQSPSNKVTEKGKDVELRCDPISGHTALYWYRQSLGQGLEFLIYFQGNSAPDKSGLPSDRFSAERTGGSVSTLTIQRTQQEDSAVYLCASSLGQGAYNEQFFGPGTRLTVL.